This entry describes one TCR beta chain. This sample stems from a study of PD-L1 blockade in urothelial cancer. Study-wide context: Analyses were performed on blood at 3 weeks after treatment start (the second dose) and at 6 weeks.

Time point given: peripheral blood 6 weeks after treatment start. CDR3 length: 13 residues. V was shortened by 4 bases and J by 0 bases, with 7 bases between the two germline ends. Germline CDR1 is ENHRY and CDR2 is SYGVKD. This table comes from immunoSEQ multiplex PCR, and its TCRdb copy is limited to in-frame clones, with some not included. In the table there are tens of thousands of clones, approximately 80% of which are singletons. The sequencing used PBMCs, collected around atezolizumab (anti-PD-L1) treatment. The sequence came from a man in his 70s with urothelial cancer. The rearrangement links TRBV10-3 to TRBJ2-7; TRBD1 might be the D (6 bases). CDR3 coding DNA: TGTGCCATCAGTGGGACAGCCTCCTACGAGCAGTACTTC. It yields the protein CAISGTASYEQYF.